A selection of T cell receptor beta chains follows, all from one sample in a study of CD8 T cells in ankylosing spondylitis. Each CDR3 protein gets one entry after TCRdb re-called the 5' RACE reads with MiXCR. The table includes a few hundred thousand distinct CDR3 sequences, approximately 20% detected once. The sample consisted of blood, either unsorted or a sorted T cell fraction (not recorded which). Receptors originate from a male donor with ankylosing spondylitis. The CDR3 runs from the conserved cysteine through the conserved F or W. D genes are given only for firm matches. Size values are once, few and many counts, or a class for expanded clones, and some rows have none.

J gene: TRBJ1-5; clone size: NA; D gene: TRBD1; V gene: TRBV12-3/TRBV12-4; CDR3 DNA: TGTGCCAGCAGAATCGGGACAGGGGGCTATCAGCCCCAGCATTTT; CDR3 protein: CASRIGTGGYQPQHF
J gene: TRBJ1-2; clone size: few; D gene: TRBD1; V gene: TRBV7-9; CDR3 DNA: TGTGCCAGCAGCCTAGACAGGGGGTCGTTTTATGGCTACACCTTC; CDR3 protein: CASSLDRGSFYGYTF
J gene: TRBJ2-2; clone size: many; D gene: TRBD1; V gene: TRBV6-2/TRBV6-3; CDR3 DNA: TGTGCCACCTGCCGGGACAGGATCCACGGGGAGCTGTTTTTT; CDR3 protein: CATCRDRIHGELFF
J gene: TRBJ2-7; clone size: few; D gene: NA; V gene: TRBV6-2/TRBV6-3; CDR3 DNA: TGTGCCAGCAGCCTATACGACAGGTACGAGCAGTACTTC; CDR3 protein: CASSLYDRYEQYF
J gene: TRBJ2-5; clone size: few; D gene: NA; V gene: TRBV7-9; CDR3 DNA: TGTGCCAGCAGCACAAACCGGGGCAGGGCTTTTCAGACCCAGTACTTC; CDR3 protein: CASSTNRGRAFQTQYF
J gene: TRBJ2-3; clone size: NA; D gene: NA; V gene: TRBV30; CDR3 DNA: TGTGCCTGGAGACTGCAGCACGGGACAGATACGCAGTATTTT; CDR3 protein: CAWRLQHGTDTQYF
J gene: TRBJ2-7; clone size: NA; D gene: NA; V gene: TRBV6-5; CDR3 DNA: TGTGCCAGCAGTTACGCCAGGGGGGCCGGGTACGAGCAGTACTTC; CDR3 protein: CASSYARGAGYEQYF
J gene: TRBJ2-3; clone size: NA; D gene: NA; V gene: TRBV29-1; CDR3 DNA: TGCAGCGTTATCCCCACAGATACGCAGTATTTT; CDR3 protein: CSVIPTDTQYF
J gene: TRBJ2-1; clone size: NA; D gene: NA; V gene: TRBV29-1; CDR3 DNA: TGCAGCGTTGTAACCGGGTTCGACAATGAGCAGTTCTTC; CDR3 protein: CSVVTGFDNEQFF
J gene: TRBJ1-1; clone size: NA; D gene: NA; V gene: TRBV7-9; CDR3 DNA: TGTGCCAGCAGCTTAATCGGGTTCGAAGCTTTCTTT; CDR3 protein: CASSLIGFEAFF
J gene: TRBJ1-1; clone size: NA; D gene: NA; V gene: TRBV18; CDR3 DNA: TGTGCCAGCTCAGCCGGGGGCACTGAAGCTTTCTTT; CDR3 protein: CASSAGGTEAFF
J gene: TRBJ2-2; clone size: few; D gene: NA; V gene: TRBV6-5; CDR3 DNA: TGTGCCAGCAGTTACCGTGTCGGCAGGGCGGGCACCGGGGAGCTGTTTTTT; CDR3 protein: CASSYRVGRAGTGELFF